This entry concerns a single T cell receptor (beta chain). What it recognizes is unknown. V shed 1 base and J 8 bases; nucleotides not matched to a gene: 14. This CDR3 region has 17 residues. CDR1 and CDR2 (germline): SGHTA, FQGNSA. Treg sorting used a CD4+CD25+CD127-/low gate. Full-length variable regions came from constant-region reverse primers plus semi-nested Nested Universal Primer A PCR. One entry per CDR3 protein results from TCRdb running MiXCR on the 5' RACE reads. The repertoire holds about 12,000 distinct CDR3 sequences, with about 53% as singletons. Study findings and constraints: In terms of TCR gene usage, tumor memory CD4+ T cells clustered together with blood and lymph node memory CD4+ cells, as well as with lymph node naive CD4+ cells. Greatest tumor Treg TCR overlap was with tumor naive CD4+ cells. The larger cohort examined one V-J beta rearrangement, not whole repertoires.

Sequencing was done on a sample of tumor-infiltrating Tregs sorted from the breast tumor. The TCR sequence derives from a female donor with breast cancer. This chain links TRBV7-2 with TRBJ2-1; 7 nucleotides agree with TRBD2. For the CDR3, the DNA is TGTGCCAGCAGCTTAGTTGCGGCGGGAGTGTCCTCCGATGAGCAGTTCTTC. Translating it yields CASSLVAAGVSSDEQFF.